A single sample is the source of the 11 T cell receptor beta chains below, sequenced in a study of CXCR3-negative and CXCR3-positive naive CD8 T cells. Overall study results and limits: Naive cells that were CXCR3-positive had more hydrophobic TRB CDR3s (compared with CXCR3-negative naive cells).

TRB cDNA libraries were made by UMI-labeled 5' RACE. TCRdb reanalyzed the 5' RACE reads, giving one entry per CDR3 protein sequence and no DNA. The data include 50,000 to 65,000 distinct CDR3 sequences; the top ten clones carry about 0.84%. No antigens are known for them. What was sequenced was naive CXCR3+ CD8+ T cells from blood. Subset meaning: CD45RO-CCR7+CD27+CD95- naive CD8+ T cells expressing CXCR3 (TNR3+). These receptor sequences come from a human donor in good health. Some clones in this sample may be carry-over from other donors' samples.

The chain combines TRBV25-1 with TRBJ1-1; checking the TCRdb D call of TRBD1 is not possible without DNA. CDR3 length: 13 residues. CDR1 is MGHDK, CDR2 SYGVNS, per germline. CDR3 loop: CASSLTGGTEAFF.

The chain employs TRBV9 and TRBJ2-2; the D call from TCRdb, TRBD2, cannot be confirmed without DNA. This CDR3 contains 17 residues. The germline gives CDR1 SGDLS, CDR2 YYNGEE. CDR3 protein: CASSVERGGAWTGELFF.

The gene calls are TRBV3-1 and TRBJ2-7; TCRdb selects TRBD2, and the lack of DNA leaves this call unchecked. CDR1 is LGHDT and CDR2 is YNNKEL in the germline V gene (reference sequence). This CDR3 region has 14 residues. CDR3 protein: CASSPASGAYEQYF.

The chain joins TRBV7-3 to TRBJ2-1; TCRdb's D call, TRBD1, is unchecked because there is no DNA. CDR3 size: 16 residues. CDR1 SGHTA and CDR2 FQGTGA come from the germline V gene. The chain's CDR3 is CASSFKAGAPYNEQFF.

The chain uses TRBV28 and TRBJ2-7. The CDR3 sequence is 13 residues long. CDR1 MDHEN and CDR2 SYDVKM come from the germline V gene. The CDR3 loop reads CASSLSAGYEQYF.

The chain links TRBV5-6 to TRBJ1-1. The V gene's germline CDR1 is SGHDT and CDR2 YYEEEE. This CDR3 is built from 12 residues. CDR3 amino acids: CASSLADTEAFF.

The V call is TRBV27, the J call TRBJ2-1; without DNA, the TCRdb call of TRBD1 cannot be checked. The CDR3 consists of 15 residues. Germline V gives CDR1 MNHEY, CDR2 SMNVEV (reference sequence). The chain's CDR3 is CASHPLAEGANEQFF.

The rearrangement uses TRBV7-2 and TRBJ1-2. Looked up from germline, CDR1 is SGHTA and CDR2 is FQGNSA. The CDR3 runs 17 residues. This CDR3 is CASSFIQVSPTNYGYTF.

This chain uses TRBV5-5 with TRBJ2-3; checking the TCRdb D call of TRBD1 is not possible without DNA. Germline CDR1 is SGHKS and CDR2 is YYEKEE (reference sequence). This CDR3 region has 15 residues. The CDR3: CASSDRESRADTQYF.

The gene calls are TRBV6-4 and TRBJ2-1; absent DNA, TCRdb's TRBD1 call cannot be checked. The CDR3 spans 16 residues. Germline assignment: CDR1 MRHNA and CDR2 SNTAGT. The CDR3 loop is CASSDSLLGGPNEQFF.

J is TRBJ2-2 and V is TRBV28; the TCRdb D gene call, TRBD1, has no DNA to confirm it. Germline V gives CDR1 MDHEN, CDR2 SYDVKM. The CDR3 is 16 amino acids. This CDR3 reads CASNLYSTGNTGELFF. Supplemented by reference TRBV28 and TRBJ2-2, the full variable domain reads DVKVTQSSRYLVKRTGEKVFLECVQDMDHENMFWYRQDPGLGLRLIYFSYDVKMKEKGDIPEGYSVSREKKERFSLILESASTNQTSMYLCASNLYSTGNTGELFFGEGSRLTVL.